The clone carrying this TCR beta chain has a handful of counts. These data are taken from a study of cytomegalovirus exposure and HLA in healthy donors. The PCR was carried out with 60 Vbeta primers and 13 Jbeta primers. The method was immunoSEQ multiplex PCR; TCRdb's version includes in-frame clones alone and lacks a portion of them. The data contain some 200,000 clones, around four fifths of them singletons. Germline V CDR1 and CDR2: SGHTA, FQGNSA. CDR3 length: 14 residues. V dropped 5 bases and J dropped 1 base, with 8 bases sitting between them. Source material: PBMCs. The TCR was taken from a man aged 45-65 years in good health and CMV-seronegative. This chain uses TRBV7-2 with TRBJ1-4; D possibly corresponds to TRBD1 (6 bases). CDR3 nucleotides: TGTGCCAGCAGCCCACAGGGAACTAATGAAAAACTGTTTTTT. Residues: CASSPQGTNEKLFF.